This T cell receptor (beta chain) appears in the sequencing data of a study of early T cells in non-severe SARS-CoV-2 infection. This clonotype has ten or more counts. Individual cDNA molecules each received unique molecular identifiers attached to them. TCRdb recomputed calls from the 5' RACE reads with MiXCR, one row per CDR3 protein. This table holds about 35,000 distinct CDR3 sequences, 5.8% found once. CDR1 is SGHRS, CDR2 YFSETQ, per germline. The CDR3 length is 14 residues. V gave up 0 bases and J gave up 8 bases, with 14 bases separating them. This TCR derives from an adult who was a healthcare worker with PCR-confirmed SARS-CoV-2 infection or an uninfected control (not recorded which). The genes are TRBV5-1 and TRBJ1-2; D not resolved. Sequenced input: whole blood. The CDR3 DNA reads as TGCGCCAGCAGCTTGGCCAGCCTTGATAGAGGCTACACCTTC. It is translated as CASSLASLDRGYTF.